This TCR beta chain was documented in a study of cytomegalovirus exposure and HLA in healthy donors (dated by TCRdb to between 2016 and 2019). In terms of the full investigation: The roughly 670 repertoires of the first cohort and the 95 to 150 validation repertoires were produced on the same platform, according to a later analysis. The study aimed to test whether cataloging public T cell receptors could reveal signatures of past pathogen exposure. Along with the roughly 670-subject first cohort, a separate validation cohort of over a hundred different subjects was used. To predict cytomegalovirus infection status, the study brought together high-throughput TCR immunosequencing, statistical association of individual TCRs with disease status, and machine learning. What the study reported, not specific to this receptor: According to the authors, the approach could potentially be generalized to other disease states and immunological phenotypes. The study listed 164 TCR beta chains as associated with cytomegalovirus. The classifier was reported to diagnose cytomegalovirus status with high specificity and sensitivity in both the original and validation cohorts. Most TCR sequences were observed very rarely across donors, whereas some public TCRs were present in many individuals. The validation cohort had no HLA typing available for a later analysis, so co-occurrence within that cohort was assessed over all 120 or so repertoires. Subsequent analysis determined that TCRs grouped into clusters in the first cohort also showed a tendency toward co-occurrence across the 90 to 150 validation repertoires, and approximately 93% of cluster scores exceeded 0. A few of the identified cytomegalovirus-associated TCR beta chains were confirmed in vitro to be specific for cytomegalovirus antigens.

Measured from the cysteine to the phenylalanine, the CDR3 is 15 residues long. Solely the CDR3 DNA is kept, with 45 bases framed from the first base. CDR1 and CDR2 (MDHEN, SYDVKM) derive from the germline V gene. Cut back by 6 bases and 0 bases, the V and J ends lie 14 bases apart. Separate from the roughly 660-subject first cohort, the validation cohort of about 130 subjects was the group to which the donors belonged. Library prep was done by the immunoSEQ multiplex PCR assay. In the authors' own workflow: To diagnose cytomegalovirus status from the catalog of TCR beta chain sequences, a statistical classification framework was built. As stored in TCRdb, this immuneACCESS dataset retains in-frame rearrangements with V and J assigned. A fraction of the clones does not appear; measured against another copy, unresolved V genes explain less than half of the discrepancy, and the remainder lacks a known reason. The V and J calls and clone size were taken over from that table, and D and trimming were inferred from the DNA. A total of 130,000 or so clones appear in this sample, 89% of them only once. The ten largest clonotypes hold about 10% of the sample.

Comment on this clone: Its antigen is not yet known. Base qualities are missing; no much larger clone stands one base away.

This chain joins TRBV28 to TRBJ1-2; no D segment can be confidently identified. Sample: PBMCs. The TCR comes from a woman under 30 in good health and CMV-seropositive. The nucleotides are TGTGCCAGCAGCCCCGGAGCAATCTCTAACTATGGCTACACCTTC. Translated, it gives CASSPGAISNYGYTF.